This entry describes one T cell receptor beta chain. The target antigen is unknown. Sequencing used immunoSEQ multiplex PCR; TCRdb keeps in-frame clones, though not all of them. The sample shows 4,000 to 4,500 clones, approximately 80% of them seen only once. The data derive from a study of immune evolution from preneoplasia to lung adenocarcinoma. Study-wide results and limits: Top clone share appeared to fall from AAH through AIS, MIA, adenocarcinoma.

Two lung cancer pathologists independently confirmed each histologic diagnosis. Between the trimmed V and J ends, which lost 6 bases and 2 bases, there was a span of 4 bases. The CDR3 has 11 residues. CDR1 and CDR2 from the germline V gene are SNHLY and FYNNEI. Sequencing was done on a sample of FFPE minimally invasive lung adenocarcinoma tissue. This clonotype was sampled from a person between 60 and 69 years old with lung adenocarcinoma. The chain links TRBV2 to TRBJ2-5; no clear D. The CDR3 reads CASRRQETQYF. The CDR3 DNA follows: TGTGCCAGCAGACGGCAAGAGACCCAGTACTTC. The full variable domain, in which reference TRBV2 and TRBJ2-5 provide the parts outside the CDR3, is EPEVTQTPSHQVTQMGQEVILRCVPISNHLYFYWYRQILGQKVEFLVSFYNNEISEKSEIFDDQFSVERPDGSNFTLKIRSTKLEDSAMYFCASRRQETQYFGPGTRLLVL.